Listed below are T cell receptor beta chains from one sample, sequenced in a study of T cell repertoires in cytomegalovirus infection. Via MiXCR, TCRdb re-called the reads, giving one row per CDR3 protein. The sample consists of about 900,000 distinct CDR3 sequences, roughly 30% of them appearing once. No antigen is known for these receptors. This specimen consisted of cultured CD8+ T cells from PBMCs, obtained from culture after CMV antigen stimulation. All receptors come from a human donor in good health (CMV status not recorded). Some clones in this sample may be carry-over from other donors' samples. Both conserved end residues are part of each CDR3. Each record gives: D gene, J gene, clone size, V gene, CDR3 protein, CDR3 DNA. The D gene is left open where the match is weak. The size entry is marked missing in some rows and otherwise reads once, few, many or a size class.

- | TRBJ1-1 | few | TRBV19 | CASSNFKDTEAFF | TGTGCCAGTTCGAATTTTAAGGACACTGAAGCTTTCTTT
- | TRBJ2-1 | many | TRBV5-5 | CASTTPSSYNEQFF | TGTGCCAGCACAACTCCGAGCTCCTACAATGAGCAGTTCTTC
- | TRBJ2-3 | - | TRBV6-6 | CASSDLRGTFTHTQYF | TGTGCCAGCAGTGATCTTCGCGGGACATTCACGCATACGCAGTATTTT
- | TRBJ2-1 | few | TRBV19 | CASSSLSGVYNEQFF | TGTGCCAGTAGTAGCCTATCCGGGGTATACAATGAGCAGTTCTTC
- | TRBJ1-1 | few | TRBV5-1 | CASSITGGDTEAFF | TGCGCCAGCAGCATAACCGGGGGGGACACTGAAGCTTTCTTT
- | TRBJ1-5 | few | TRBV19 | CASSVIGNQPQHF | TGTGCCAGTAGTGTTATCGGGAATCAGCCCCAGCATTTT
- | TRBJ1-5 | - | TRBV7-6 | CAVQVPNQPQHF | TGTGCCGTACAAGTTCCCAATCAGCCCCAGCATTTT
- | TRBJ2-6 | many | TRBV7-9 | CASSLSQGSGANVLTF | TGTGCCAGCAGCTTATCGCAGGGCTCTGGGGCCAACGTCCTGACTTTC
TRBD1 | TRBJ2-7 | many | TRBV5-4 | CASSLAGQGPYEQYF | TGTGCCAGCAGCCTGGCTGGACAGGGTCCCTACGAGCAGTACTTC
- | TRBJ2-1 | - | TRBV28 | CASRTGDSYYNEQFF | TGTGCCAGCAGGACGGGGGACAGCTACTACAATGAGCAGTTCTTC
- | TRBJ1-4 | - | TRBV10-2 | CASRGLDSPFPGANEKLFF | TGCGCCAGCAGGGGACTCGACTCCCCATTTCCTGGGGCTAATGAAAAACTGTTTTTT
- | TRBJ2-2 | - | TRBV4-2 | CASRTGVYAGELFF | TGTGCCAGCAGGACAGGCGTTTACGCCGGGGAGCTGTTTTTT
TRBD2 | TRBJ2-2 | - | TRBV4-2 | CASSQVQLAGATVSTGELFF | TGTGCCAGCAGCCAAGTCCAACTAGCGGGGGCCACCGTGAGCACCGGGGAGCTGTTTTTT
- | TRBJ2-3 | - | TRBV12-3/TRBV12-4 | CASSLGAYTDTQYF | TGTGCCAGCAGTTTAGGGGCTTACACAGATACGCAGTATTTT
- | TRBJ2-1 | few | TRBV28 | CASSWSGSEGDEQFF | TGTGCCAGCAGTTGGAGCGGCTCCGAGGGGGATGAGCAGTTCTTC
- | TRBJ2-7 | - | TRBV28 | CASSSWGFLHEQYF | TGTGCCAGCAGTTCCTGGGGGTTCCTGCACGAGCAGTACTTC
- | TRBJ2-1 | - | TRBV7-6 | CASSPSPGSSSYNEQFF | TGTGCCAGCAGCCCATCCCCGGGCTCGAGCTCCTACAATGAGCAGTTCTTC